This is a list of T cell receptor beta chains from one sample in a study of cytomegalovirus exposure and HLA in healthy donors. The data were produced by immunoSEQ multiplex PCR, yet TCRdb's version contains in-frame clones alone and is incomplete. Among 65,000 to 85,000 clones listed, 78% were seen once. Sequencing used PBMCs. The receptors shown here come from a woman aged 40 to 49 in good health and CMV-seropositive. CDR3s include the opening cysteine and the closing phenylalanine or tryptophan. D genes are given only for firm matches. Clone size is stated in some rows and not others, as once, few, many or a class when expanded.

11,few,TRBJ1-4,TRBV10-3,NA,CAISQEEKLFF,TGTGCCATCAGTCAGGAAGAAAAACTGTTTTTT
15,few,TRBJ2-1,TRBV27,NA,CASSLSPGWANEQFF,TGTGCCAGCAGTTTGTCGCCAGGGTGGGCCAATGAGCAGTTCTTC
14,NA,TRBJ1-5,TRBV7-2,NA,CASSFSDNNQPQHF,TGTGCCAGCAGCTTTTCCGACAACAATCAGCCCCAGCATTTT
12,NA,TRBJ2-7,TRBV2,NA,CARSTGWDEQYF,TGTGCCAGATCAACAGGTTGGGACGAGCAGTACTTC
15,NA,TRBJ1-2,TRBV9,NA,CASSGIGEANYGYTF,TGTGCCAGCAGCGGGATAGGGGAGGCGAACTATGGCTACACCTTC
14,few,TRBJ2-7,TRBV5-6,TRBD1,CASSREGAPYEQYF,TGTGCCAGCAGCCGCGAGGGGGCCCCCTACGAGCAGTACTTC
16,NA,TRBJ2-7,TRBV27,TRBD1,CASSLGPTGGSYEQYF,TGTGCCAGCAGTTTGGGCCCGACAGGGGGCTCCTACGAGCAGTACTTC
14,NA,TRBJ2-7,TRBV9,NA,CASSTFDRPYEQYF,TGTGCCAGCAGCACCTTCGACAGGCCCTACGAGCAGTACTTC
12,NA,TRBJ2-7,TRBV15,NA,CATSSSGSEQYF,TGTGCCACCAGCAGTTCAGGGTCTGAGCAGTACTTC
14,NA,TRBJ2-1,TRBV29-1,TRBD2,CSVEGLAGGDEQFF,TGCAGCGTTGAGGGACTAGCGGGGGGCGATGAGCAGTTCTTC
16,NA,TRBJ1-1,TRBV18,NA,CASSPLWIGGNTEAFF,TGTGCCAGCTCACCACTATGGATAGGGGGGAACACTGAAGCTTTCTTT
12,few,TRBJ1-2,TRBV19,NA,CASSWDTYGYTF,TGTGCCAGTAGTTGGGACACCTATGGCTACACCTTC
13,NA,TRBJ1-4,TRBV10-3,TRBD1,CAIRGDRAEKLFF,TGTGCCATCAGAGGGGACAGGGCTGAAAAACTGTTTTTT
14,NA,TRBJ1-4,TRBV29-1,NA,CSAGTAGLNEKLFF,TGCAGCGCCGGAACGGCAGGGCTTAATGAAAAACTGTTTTTT
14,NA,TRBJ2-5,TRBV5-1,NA,CASSPGSYQETQYF,TGCGCCAGCAGCCCAGGTTCGTACCAAGAGACCCAGTACTTC
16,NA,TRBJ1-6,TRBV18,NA,CASSPRALSYNSPLHF,TGTGCCAGCTCACCACGGGCGCTCTCCTATAATTCACCCCTCCACTTT
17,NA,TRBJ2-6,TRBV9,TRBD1,CASSSGTGLAGANVLTF,TGTGCCAGCAGCTCCGGGACAGGGCTAGCTGGGGCCAACGTCCTGACTTTC
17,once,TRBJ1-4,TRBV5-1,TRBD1,CASSLGSHGQGVVGLFF,TGCGCCAGCAGCTTGGGGAGTCATGGACAGGGGGTTGTAGGACTGTTTTTT
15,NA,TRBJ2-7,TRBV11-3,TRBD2,CASSPDGGRTYEQYF,TGTGCCAGCAGCCCTGACGGCGGGAGGACCTACGAGCAGTACTTC
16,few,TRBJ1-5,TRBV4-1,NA,CASNVGIAYSNQPQHF,TGCGCCAGCAATGTCGGGATCGCCTATAGCAATCAGCCCCAGCATTTT
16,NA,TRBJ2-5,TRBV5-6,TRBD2,CASSLRSGGAGETQYF,TGTGCCAGCAGCTTGAGGAGCGGGGGGGCGGGAGAGACCCAGTACTTC
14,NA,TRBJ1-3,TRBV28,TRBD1,CASSLQGATGTIYF,TGTGCCAGCAGTCTGCAGGGGGCTACCGGCACCATATATTTT
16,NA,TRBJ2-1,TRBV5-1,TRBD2,CASSAMTSGATGEQFF,TGCGCCAGCAGCGCAATGACTAGCGGGGCCACGGGTGAGCAGTTCTTC
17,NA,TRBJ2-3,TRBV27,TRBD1,CASIPRLLDRGEDTQYF,TGTGCCAGCATCCCCAGGTTGCTGGACAGGGGGGAAGATACGCAGTATTTT
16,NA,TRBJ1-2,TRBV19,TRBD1,CASSGRQGTDFYGYTF,TGTGCCAGTAGTGGAAGACAGGGGACGGATTTCTATGGCTACACCTTC
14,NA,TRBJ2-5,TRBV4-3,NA,CASSQDTGWETQYF,TGCGCCAGCAGCCAAGACACAGGCTGGGAGACCCAGTACTTC
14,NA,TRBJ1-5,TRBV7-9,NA,CASSLGLDNQPQHF,TGTGCCAGCAGCTTAGGTCTAGATAATCAGCCCCAGCATTTT
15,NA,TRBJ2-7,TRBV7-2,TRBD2,CASSLAAGGSYEQYF,TGTGCCAGCAGCTTAGCCGCGGGGGGCTCCTACGAGCAGTACTTC
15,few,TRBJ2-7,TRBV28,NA,CASSPPLDTPYEQYF,TGTGCCAGCAGTCCACCGCTTGACACCCCCTACGAGCAGTACTTC
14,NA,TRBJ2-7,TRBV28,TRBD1,CASSPGDRPYEQYF,TGTGCCAGCAGCCCAGGGGACAGACCCTACGAGCAGTACTTC
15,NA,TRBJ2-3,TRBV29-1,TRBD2,CSVERLAGGTDTQYF,TGCAGCGTTGAACGACTAGCGGGGGGCACAGATACGCAGTATTTT
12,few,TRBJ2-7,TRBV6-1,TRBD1,CATRDRVYEQYF,TGTGCCACGAGGGACAGGGTGTACGAGCAGTACTTC
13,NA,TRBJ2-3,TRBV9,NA,CASSPESTDTQYF,TGTGCCAGCAGCCCCGAGAGCACAGATACGCAGTATTTT
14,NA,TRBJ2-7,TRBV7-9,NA,CASSPAGLTYEQYF,TGTGCCAGCAGCCCCGCGGGACTCACGTACGAGCAGTACTTC
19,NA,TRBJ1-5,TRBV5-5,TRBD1,CASSLTPGQGGGSNQPQHF,TGTGCCAGCAGCTTAACACCGGGACAGGGGGGAGGTAGCAATCAGCCCCAGCATTTT
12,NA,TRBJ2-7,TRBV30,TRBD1,CALNRGREEQYF,TGTGCATTAAACAGGGGGCGGGAGGAGCAGTACTTC
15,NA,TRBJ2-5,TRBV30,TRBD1,CAWSTSGTGGETQYF,TGTGCCTGGAGCACGTCAGGGACAGGAGGGGAGACCCAGTACTTC
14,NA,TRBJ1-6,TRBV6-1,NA,CASRQGFHNSPLHF,TGTGCCAGCAGGCAGGGATTTCATAATTCACCCCTCCACTTT
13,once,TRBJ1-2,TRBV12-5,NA,CASGSTEAYGYTF,TGTGCTAGTGGTTCCACGGAGGCCTATGGCTACACCTTC
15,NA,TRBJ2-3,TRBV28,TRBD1,CASSRGTGVTDTQYF,TGTGCCAGCAGTCGGGGGACAGGGGTAACAGATACGCAGTATTTT
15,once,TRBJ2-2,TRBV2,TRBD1,CASSENRGVTGELFF,TGTGCCAGCAGTGAAAACAGGGGAGTCACCGGGGAGCTGTTTTTT
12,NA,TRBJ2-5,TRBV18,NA,CASSGGWETQYF,TGTGCCAGCTCAGGGGGCTGGGAGACCCAGTACTTC
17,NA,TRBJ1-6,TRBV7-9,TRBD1,CASRDDRGLSYNSPLHF,TGTGCCAGCAGGGACGACAGGGGATTGTCCTATAATTCACCCCTCCACTTT
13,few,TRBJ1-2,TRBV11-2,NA,CASSSPQGWGYTF,TGTGCCAGCAGTTCACCACAGGGTTGGGGCTACACCTTC
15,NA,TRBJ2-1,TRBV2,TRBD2,CASSEGAGHYNEQFF,TGTGCCAGCAGTGAAGGAGCGGGGCATTACAATGAGCAGTTCTTC
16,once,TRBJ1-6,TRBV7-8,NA,CASSLSGKGGNSPLHF,TGTGCCAGCAGCTTATCAGGGAAAGGCGGAAATTCACCCCTCCACTTT